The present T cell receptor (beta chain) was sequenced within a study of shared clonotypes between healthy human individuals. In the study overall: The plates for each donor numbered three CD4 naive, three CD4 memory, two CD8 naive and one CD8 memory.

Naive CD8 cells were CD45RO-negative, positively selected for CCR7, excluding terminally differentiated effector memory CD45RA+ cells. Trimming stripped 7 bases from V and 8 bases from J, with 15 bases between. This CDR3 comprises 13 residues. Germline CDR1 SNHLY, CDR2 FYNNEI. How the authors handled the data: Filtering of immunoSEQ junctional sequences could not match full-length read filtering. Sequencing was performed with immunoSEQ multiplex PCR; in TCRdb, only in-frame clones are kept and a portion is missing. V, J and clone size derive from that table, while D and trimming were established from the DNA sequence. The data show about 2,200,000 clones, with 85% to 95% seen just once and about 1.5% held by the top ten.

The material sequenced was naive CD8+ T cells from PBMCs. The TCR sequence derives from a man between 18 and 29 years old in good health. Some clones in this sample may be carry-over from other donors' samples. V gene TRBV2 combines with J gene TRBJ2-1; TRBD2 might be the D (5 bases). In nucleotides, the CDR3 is TGTGCCAGCATATGGACTCCGTGGGATGAGCAGTTCTTC. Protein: CASIWTPWDEQFF.